This T cell receptor beta chain was observed in a study of blood T cell repertoires in COVID-19. This clone was picked up one time. Libraries were prepared by immunoSEQ multiplex PCR; TCRdb keeps only in-frame clonotypes and omits some of them. Of around 95,000 clones in the sample, 90% were seen once. This receptor was obtained from a man aged 50-60 years with acute or convalescent COVID-19. Sequenced input: peripheral blood.

The CDR3 nucleotides are TGTGCCTGGAGTGTCGGAAGCGGGCGGACCACAGATACGCAGTATTTT. Translating gives CAWSVGSGRTTDTQYF. J is TRBJ2-3 and V is TRBV30; a possible D gene is TRBD2 (6 bases). V lost 0 bases and J 2 bases, leaving 15 bases between the germline ends. This CDR3 spans 16 amino acids. Germline V gene sequence: CDR1 GTSNPN, CDR2 SVGIG (reference sequence). Full variable domain (remainder filled in from reference TRBV30 and TRBJ2-3): SQTIHQWPATLVQPVGSPLSLECTVEGTSNPNLYWYRQAAGRGLQLLFYSVGIGQISSEVPQNLSASRPQDRQFILSSKKLLLSDSGFYLCAWSVGSGRTTDTQYFGPGTRLTVL.